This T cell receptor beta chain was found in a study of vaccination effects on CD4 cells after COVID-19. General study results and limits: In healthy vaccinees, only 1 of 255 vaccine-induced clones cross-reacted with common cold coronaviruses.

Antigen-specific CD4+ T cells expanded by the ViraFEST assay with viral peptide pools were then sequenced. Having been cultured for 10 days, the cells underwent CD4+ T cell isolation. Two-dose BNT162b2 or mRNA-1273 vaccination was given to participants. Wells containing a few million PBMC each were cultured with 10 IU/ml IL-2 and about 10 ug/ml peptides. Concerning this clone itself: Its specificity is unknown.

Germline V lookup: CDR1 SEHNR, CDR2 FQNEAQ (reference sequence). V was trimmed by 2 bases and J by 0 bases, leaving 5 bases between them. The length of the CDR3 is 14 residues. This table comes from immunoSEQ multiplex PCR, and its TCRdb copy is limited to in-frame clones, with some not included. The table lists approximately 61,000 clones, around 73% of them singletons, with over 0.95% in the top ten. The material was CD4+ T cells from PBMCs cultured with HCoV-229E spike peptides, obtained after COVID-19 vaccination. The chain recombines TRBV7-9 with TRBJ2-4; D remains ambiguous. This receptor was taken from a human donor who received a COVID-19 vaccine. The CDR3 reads CASSLLQAKNIQYF. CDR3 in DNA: TGTGCCAGCAGCTTACTCCAAGCCAAAAACATTCAGTACTTC.